The present TCR beta chain was sequenced within a study of beta chain features in type 1 diabetes. Expressed TCRB transcripts were sequenced, since all the RNA that had been isolated was reverse transcribed. Sequencing used immunoSEQ multiplex PCR; TCRdb keeps in-frame clones, though not all of them. The table has 390,000 or so clones, approximately 15% seen once. This CDR3 is built from 12 residues. In germline, CDR1 is LGHNT, CDR2 FRNRAP. The V end was cut by 2 bases, the J end by 2 bases, with 3 bases between. This chain links TRBV12-5 with TRBJ2-5; unclear D gene. This clonotype was obtained from a man in his thirties or forties in good health. Material for sequencing was naive CD4+ T cells from blood. The CDR3 sequence: CASGLKQETQYF. In DNA, the CDR3 is TGTGCTAGTGGTTTGAAACAAGAGACCCAGTACTTC.